This T cell receptor (beta chain) was sequenced in a study of blood T cell repertoires in COVID-19. Profiled with immunoSEQ multiplex PCR; TCRdb holds only in-frame clones, not every one. The sample holds approximately 530,000 clones; around 90% are singletons and the top ten take less than 9%. This receptor was identified in a woman in her forties or fifties with COVID-19, enrolled during active disease. Sequencing used peripheral blood.

CDR3 coding DNA: TGTGCCAGCAGATCCACAGGGGAGGTTCAGCCCCAGCATTTT. Its protein product is CASRSTGEVQPQHF. V and J are TRBV2 and TRBJ1-5; 7 nucleotides line up with TRBD1. There are 14 residues in the CDR3. Per the germline V gene, CDR1 is SNHLY and CDR2 is FYNNEI. V lost 6 bases, J lost 6 bases, and 8 bases stayed unmatched.